These 25 T cell receptor beta chains were all obtained from the same sample, sequenced in a study of T cell responses to AZD1222 COVID-19 vaccine. The assay was immunoSEQ multiplex PCR, and TCRdb's table has in-frame clones only and misses some. Of approximately 150,000 clones listed, about 90% are singletons. The source was peripheral blood, collected on day 0 of AZD1222 vaccination. These receptors were obtained from an adult in good health.

The chain couples TRBV10-1 to TRBJ1-1, with unresolved D. V was cut by 6 bases and J by 1 base, with 9 bases left in between. The CDR3 is made up of 13 amino acids. Per the germline V gene, CDR1 is WNHNN and CDR2 is SYGVQD (reference sequence). Here the CDR3 reads CASRDASNTEAFF. CDR3 DNA: TGCGCCAGCAGAGACGCGTCGAACACTGAAGCTTTCTTT.

V is TRBV6-5 and J is TRBJ2-1, with D possibly being TRBD2 (6 bases). CDR3 length equals 16 residues. Germline-derived CDR1 and CDR2 are MNHEY and SVGAGI. Trimming took off 4 bases at V and 4 bases at J, with 17 bases between the two ends. The CDR3 protein is CASSLTSSARYNEQFF. The CDR3 DNA sequence: TGTGCCAGCAGTTTAACCTCTAGCGCCCGATACAATGAGCAGTTCTTC.

This rearrangement joins TRBV5-8 to TRBJ1-4; 7 bases are a match to TRBD1. The CDR3 has 18 amino acids. Germline V gene lookup returns CDR1 SGHTS and CDR2 YDEGEE. Germline trimming cut 0 bases from V and 0 bases from J; bases unmatched to any gene: 8. For the CDR3, the DNA is TGTGCCAGCAGCTTGGGTTGGGACAGTCGTGCAACTAATGAAAAACTGTTTTTT. As protein: CASSLGWDSRATNEKLFF.

This clone came up a few times. The rearrangement joins TRBV7-9 to TRBJ2-2; D is unresolved. Trimming shortened V by 7 bases and J by 1 base, and 10 bases separated the two germline ends. The CDR3 is 14 residues long. CDR1 SEHNR and CDR2 FQNEAQ come from the germline V gene (reference sequence). As DNA, the CDR3 is TGTGCCAGCAACACAAGACGGAACACCGGGGAGCTGTTTTTT. Residues: CASNTRRNTGELFF.

V gene TRBV5-4 combines with J gene TRBJ2-7; 7 bases agree with TRBD2. CDR1 is SGHNT and CDR2 is YYREEE in the germline V gene (reference sequence). This CDR3 comprises 15 residues. Trimming cost V 0 bases and J 3 bases; bases outside gene matches: 6. In DNA, the CDR3 is TGTGCCAGCAGCTTGGTAGGACTAGATAGCTACGAGCAGTACTTC. Protein product: CASSLVGLDSYEQYF.

The chain employs TRBV27 and TRBJ2-2; no reliable D call. The V gene's germline CDR1 is MNHEY and CDR2 SMNVEV (reference sequence). This CDR3 is built from 12 residues. Trimming shortened V by 3 bases and J by 6 bases, and 5 bases separated the two germline ends. The CDR3 nucleotides are TGTGCCAGCAGTTTCGTAGCCGGGGAGCTGTTTTTT. Encoded protein: CASSFVAGELFF.

This chain links TRBV27 with TRBJ1-1; a weak D match, TRBD1 (5 bases). V shed 8 bases and J shed 1 base, with 11 bases lying between them. The CDR3 is 13 amino acids. CDR1 and CDR2 from the germline V gene are MNHEY and SMNVEV (reference sequence). CDR3 in amino acids: CASSGTANTEAFF. The CDR3 DNA follows: TGTGCCAGCTCCGGGACGGCGAACACTGAAGCTTTCTTT.

The rearrangement joins TRBV12-2 to TRBJ1-2; TRBD1 is the table's D call and was not checked against the DNA. TRBV12-2 is a pseudogene locus. The CDR3 runs 15 residues. CDR3 nucleotide sequence: TGTGCAAGTCGCTTCCCCGGACAGGGGGCGTATGGCTACACCTTC. Translating it yields CASRFPGQGAYGYTF.

The rearrangement links TRBV7-9 to TRBJ2-7; tentative D call: TRBD2 (6 bases). This CDR3 comprises 15 residues. CDR1 is SEHNR and CDR2 is FQNEAQ in the germline V gene (reference sequence). The V end was cut by 8 bases, the J end by 3 bases, with 20 bases between. In nucleotides, the CDR3 is TGTGCCAGCGGACGGGGAGGTCATTCTGTCTACGAGCAGTACTTC. Protein sequence: CASGRGGHSVYEQYF.

This clone showed up just a few times. This chain links TRBV5-6 with TRBJ2-7; unclear D gene. Deletions cut 2 bases from V and 2 bases from J, with 17 bases between. The germline V gene encodes CDR1 SGHDT and CDR2 YYEEEE. The CDR3 is 16 amino acids. CDR3 loop: CASSLSGPYVAYEQYF. The CDR3 DNA is TGTGCCAGCAGCTTATCCGGACCCTACGTCGCCTACGAGCAGTACTTC.

CDR3 sequence: CASSLGQGAIPGELFF. The CDR3 DNA is TGTGCCAGCAGCTTAGGACAGGGGGCTATACCCGGGGAGCTGTTTTTT. This sequence joins TRBV7-8 and TRBJ2-2; 10 positions match TRBD1. The junction had 5 bases not matched to a gene; V was cut back by 1 base and J by 6 bases. This CDR3 contains 16 residues. Per germline, CDR1 SGHVS and CDR2 FQNEAQ.

The rearrangement uses TRBV30 and TRBJ1-5, with D possibly being TRBD1 (5 bases). The CDR3 totals 17 residues. V gave up 1 base and J gave up 2 bases, with 18 bases separating them. Germline V CDR1 and CDR2: GTSNPN, SVGIG (reference sequence). CDR3 in DNA: TGTGCCTGGAGTGGGGCGGGAGGGGTACCCGGCAATCAGCCCCAGCATTTT. Translated, it gives CAWSGAGGVPGNQPQHF. Full variable domain (rest looked up from reference TRBV30 and TRBJ1-5): SQTIHQWPATLVQPVGSPLSLECTVEGTSNPNLYWYRQAAGRGLQLLFYSVGIGQISSEVPQNLSASRPQDRQFILSSKKLLLSDSGFYLCAWSGAGGVPGNQPQHFGDGTRLSIL.

The genes are TRBV3-1 (or the pseudogene TRBV3-2) and TRBJ1-4; a possible D gene is TRBD1 (5 bases). Trimming pared 0 bases from V and 6 bases from J, leaving 14 bases between. This CDR3 has 16 amino acids. Germline CDR1 reads LGHDT; CDR2 reads YNNKEL (reference sequence). CDR3 region: CASSQDRRDGYEKLFF. The DNA of the CDR3 is TGTGCCAGCAGCCAAGATCGCAGGGATGGCTATGAAAAACTGTTTTTT.

The chain carries TRBV28 and TRBJ1-5, with 7 bases matching TRBD1. There are 15 residues in the CDR3. Germline-derived CDR1 and CDR2 are MDHEN and SYDVKM. The trim removed 3 bases at V and 4 bases at J, leaving 6 bases unmatched. Written as DNA, the CDR3 is TGTGCCAGCAGTTTTGCGAGACAGGGTAATCAGCCCCAGCATTTT. Protein: CASSFARQGNQPQHF.

In this sample, this clone turned up a few times. The V gene is TRBV27, the J gene TRBJ1-4; no reliable D call. V shed 7 bases and J shed 3 bases, with 12 bases lying between them. Germline V gene data show CDR1 as MNHEY and CDR2 as SMNVEV (reference sequence). CDR3 length: 14 residues. The CDR3: CASTGGGSNEKLFF. As DNA, the CDR3 is TGTGCCAGCACCGGCGGCGGGTCTAATGAAAAACTGTTTTTT.

The chain has TRBV7-9 and TRBJ1-6; the D gene is possibly TRBD1 (5 bases). This CDR3 region has 15 residues. Trimming left V 5 bases short and J 9 bases short, with 17 bases between. Germline CDR1 is SEHNR and CDR2 is FQNEAQ (reference sequence). The CDR3 reads CASSPLGGESSPLHF. The CDR3 region has the DNA TGTGCCAGCAGCCCCCTCGGGGGGGAGTCTTCACCCCTCCACTTT. Variable domain in full (rest from reference TRBV7-9 and TRBJ1-6): DTGVSQNPRHKITKRGQNVTFRCDPISEHNRLYWYRQTLGQGPEFLTYFQNEAQLEKSRLLSDRFSAERPKGSFSTLEIQRTEQGDSAMYLCASSPLGGESSPLHFGNGTRLTVT.

The gene calls are TRBV3-1 (or the pseudogene TRBV3-2) and TRBJ2-7, with TRBD2 matching 8 bases. V dropped 2 bases and J dropped 4; count of bases not matched to a gene: 4. Germline V gene data show CDR1 as LGHDT and CDR2 as YNNKEL (reference sequence). The CDR3 has 14 amino acids. The CDR3 coding sequence is TGTGCCAGCAGCCAACTGGCTAGCGGGTACGAGCAGTACTTC. This gives the protein CASSQLASGYEQYF.

The chain uses TRBV6-2 or TRBV6-3 and TRBJ2-2, with 8 bases that match TRBD2. The CDR3 has 17 amino acids. The germline CDR1 and CDR2 sequences are MNHEY and SVGEGT. V shed 0 bases, J shed 1 base, and the junction held 4 bases outside the gene matches. As DNA, the CDR3 is TGTGCCAGCAGTTACTCCAGCGGGAGTTTGAACACCGGGGAGCTGTTTTTT. Residues: CASSYSSGSLNTGELFF.

V and J are TRBV3-1 (or the pseudogene TRBV3-2) and TRBJ1-4; D not resolved. The CDR3 is made up of 14 amino acids. V shed 4 bases and J shed 4 bases, with 10 bases lying between them. Looked up from germline, CDR1 is LGHDT and CDR2 is YNNKEL (reference sequence). The CDR3 DNA is TGTGCCAGCAGCCTTAGACTGTTTAATGAAAAACTGTTTTTT. It specifies CASSLRLFNEKLFF.

The chain couples TRBV18 to TRBJ1-3; D remains ambiguous. Trimming removed 4 bases at V and 0 bases at J, with 19 bases between. The germline CDR1 and CDR2 sequences are KGHSH and LQKENI. The CDR3 loop spans 18 amino acids. Here the CDR3 DNA reads TGTGCCAGCTCACAGAGGACGCTTCAGGAGATCTCTGGAAACACCATATATTTT. Its translation is CASSQRTLQEISGNTIYF. Based on the CDR3 plus reference TRBV18 and TRBJ1-3, the full variable domain is NAGVMQNPRHLVRRRGQEARLRCSPMKGHSHVYWYRQLPEEGLKFMVYLQKENIIDESGMPKERFSAEFPKEGPSILRIQQVVRGDSAAYFCASSQRTLQEISGNTIYFGEGSWLTVV.

V usage is TRBV7-9 and J usage is TRBJ1-2; weak D call: TRBD1 (5 bases). The CDR3 length is 15 residues. V dropped 4 bases and J dropped 3 bases, with 15 bases sitting between them. Germline lookup yields CDR1 SEHNR and CDR2 FQNEAQ (reference sequence). CDR3 DNA sequence: TGTGCCAGCAGCTGGGGCCGCCACGGGGACTATGGCTACACCTTC. Translated, it gives CASSWGRHGDYGYTF.

This clone was seen only a few times. This sequence joins TRBV19 and TRBJ1-6; D is undetermined. CDR3 length: 15 amino acids. Germline values: CDR1 LNHDA, CDR2 SQIVND (reference sequence). V lost 5 bases to trimming and J lost 10 bases, with 18 bases between them. CDR3 region: CASSYIQGSGSPLHF. The CDR3 coding sequence is TGTGCCAGTAGTTACATCCAAGGGTCGGGGTCACCCCTCCACTTT.

This clone was observed a few times. V is TRBV18 and J is TRBJ2-3, with a possible D match to TRBD2 (6 bases). CDR3 size: 16 residues. Trimming took off 2 bases at V and 0 bases at J, with 12 bases between the two ends. Germline V gene lookup returns CDR1 KGHSH and CDR2 LQKENI. DNA for the CDR3: TGTGCCAGCTCACCAATCACGGGAGTGAGCACAGATACGCAGTATTTT. Translated, it gives CASSPITGVSTDTQYF.

This chain uses TRBV6-5 with TRBJ2-1; D might be TRBD2 (5 bases). V lost 9 bases, J lost 9 bases, and 15 bases lay in between. This CDR3 has 12 residues. Germline CDR1 is MNHEY and CDR2 is SVGAGI. The CDR3 region has the DNA TGTGCCAGTACGGGGTTTATGGGTGAGCAGTTCTTC. Encoded protein: CASTGFMGEQFF.

The genes are TRBV4-1 and TRBJ2-5; no definite D call. This CDR3 is built from 16 residues. The ends were cut back, 1 base at V and 5 bases at J, with 17 bases in the middle. Germline CDR1 MGHRA, CDR2 YSYEKL. The CDR3, as DNA: TGCGCCAGCAGCCAAGTGGTCGGGCCTCCCCGGGAGACCCAGTACTTC. Translating gives CASSQVVGPPRETQYF.